This T cell receptor (beta chain) was captured in a study of T-cell memory formation after mild COVID-19. Across the study: For the most part, TCR clusters were specific to one donor.

Study-level findings and limits: Memory sampled before infection contained some responding clones, suggesting cross-reactive memory joined. Largely, contracting CD4+ clones fell within CM and EM, and contracting CD8+ clones within EMRA.

This clonotype was recorded a few times. Its target is unknown. cDNA libraries for TCR alpha and TCR beta, carrying sample barcodes and UMIs, came from 5'RACE with constant-segment primers. TCRdb used MiXCR to reprocess the 5' RACE reads, holding one entry per CDR3 protein. The repertoire has a few hundred thousand distinct CDR3 sequences, around 20% of them found once; the top ten carry 21%. Specimen: PBMCs or a T cell subset sorted from them (not recorded which). This TCR was recovered from a man aged 18 to 29 who had mild COVID-19 (a few samples of this study predate the infection). Cell type and time point are not known.

For the CDR3, the DNA is TGCGCCAGCAGCTTGAACGATAACTATGGCTACACCTTC. Translating it yields CASSLNDNYGYTF. V usage is TRBV5-1 and J usage is TRBJ1-2; D unresolved. Germline CDR1 reads SGHRS; CDR2 reads YFSETQ. V was pared by 1 base and J by 1 base, with 5 bases between. The CDR3 sequence is 13 residues long.